Following are 7 T cell receptor beta chains from one sample sequenced in a study of blood T cell repertoires in COVID-19 (dated by TCRdb to 2018 to 2021). Receptors were amplified or captured by the immunoSEQ multiplex PCR assay. This immuneACCESS table, as held by TCRdb, lists in-frame sequences with V and J called but not all clones. Of the missing ones, under half trace to an unresolved V gene in checked studies; the others have no known cause. The sample has 250,000 to 300,000 clones on record, less than 90% of them singletons. Over 4.5% of the sample comes from the top ten. Sample: peripheral blood. The origin of the receptors is a man between 60 and 75 years old who had recovered from COVID-19.

The rearrangement links TRBV6-5 to TRBJ2-1; the D gene is possibly TRBD1 (5 bases). Per germline, CDR1 MNHEY and CDR2 SVGAGI. Trimming pared 6 bases from V and 0 bases from J, leaving 12 bases between. CDR3 length equals 15 residues. The CDR3 DNA follows: TGTGCCAGCAGGGGAACAGGCGGCTCCTACAATGAGCAGTTCTTC. Protein product: CASRGTGGSYNEQFF.

The J gene is TRBJ2-3, the V gene TRBV5-1; TRBD1 might be the D (5 bases). The V gene's germline CDR1 is SGHRS and CDR2 YFSETQ. The CDR3 has 14 amino acids. Deletions cut 6 bases from V and 2 bases from J, with 13 bases between. CDR3 sequence reads: CASMQGASTDTQYF. CDR3 coding DNA: TGCGCCAGCATGCAGGGCGCATCCACAGATACGCAGTATTTT.

This chain links TRBV14 with TRBJ2-1; 11 bases are a match to TRBD1. J gave up 4 bases and V 4 bases, and 12 bases lay outside the gene matches. Germline V lookup: CDR1 SGHDN, CDR2 FVKESK. The CDR3 length is 18 residues. CDR3 sequence reads: CASSRGFPDRGLYNEQFF. The CDR3 DNA sequence: TGTGCCAGCAGCCGAGGTTTCCCGGACAGGGGGCTTTACAATGAGCAGTTCTTC.

The chain links TRBV5-5 to TRBJ1-1; 9 bases line up with TRBD1. CDR1 is SGHKS, CDR2 YYEKEE, per germline (reference sequence). The CDR3 spans 13 residues. The ends lost 5 bases at V and 1 base at J; junction bases unmatched: 0. The CDR3 sequence is CASRGQGNTEAFF. CDR3 bases: TGTGCCAGCAGGGGACAGGGGAACACTGAAGCTTTCTTT. The whole variable domain, filled in from reference TRBV5-5 and TRBJ1-1, reads DAGVTQSPTHLIKTRGQQVTLRCSPISGHKSVSWYQQVLGQGPQFIFQYYEKEERGRGNFPDRFSARQFPNYSSELNVNALLLGDSALYLCASRGQGNTEAFFGQGTRLTVV.

V is TRBV5-6 and J is TRBJ1-1; possibly TRBD1 for D (5 bases). Germline loops: CDR1 SGHDT, CDR2 YYEEEE. The CDR3 totals 13 residues. The germline V and J ends were trimmed by 0 bases and 7 bases, with 10 bases remaining between them. The CDR3 sequence is CASSLGAGIEAFF. The CDR3 DNA sequence: TGTGCCAGCAGCTTGGGGGCAGGGATTGAAGCTTTCTTT.

This clone was detected once. The CDR3 DNA is TGTGCCAGCAGTCCAGGGGTTTCCTACGAGCAGTACTTC. It encodes CASSPGVSYEQYF. The chain recombines TRBV6-5 with TRBJ2-7, with D perhaps TRBD1 (6 bases). In germline, CDR1 is MNHEY, CDR2 SVGAGI. This CDR3 has 13 residues. The V end lost 5 bases, the J end lost 1 base, and 9 bases lay between the germline ends.

The rearrangement joins TRBV15 to TRBJ2-3, with TRBD2 as a possible D gene (6 bases). Per germline, CDR1 LNHNV and CDR2 YYDKDF (reference sequence). V dropped 4 bases and J dropped 4 bases, with 6 bases sitting between them. This CDR3 is 12 amino acids long. As DNA, the CDR3 is TGTGCCACCAGCACGGGGGCAGATACGCAGTATTTT. Its translation is CATSTGADTQYF.